This T cell receptor (beta chain) stems from a study of cytomegalovirus exposure and HLA in healthy donors. The CDR3 spans 17 residues. Trimming pared 0 bases from V and 6 bases from J, leaving 18 bases between. Germline V gene data show CDR1 as LGHNA and CDR2 as YSLEER. Researchers ran the PCR with 60 Vbeta and 13 Jbeta primers. The assay was immunoSEQ multiplex PCR, and TCRdb's table has in-frame clones only and misses some. The sample includes fewer than 150,000 clones, 70% to 85% of them seen just once. This chain connects TRBV4-3 to TRBJ1-5; tentatively, D is TRBD1 (5 bases). The source material was PBMCs. The origin of this receptor is a male donor in good health and CMV-seronegative. The CDR3 reads CASSQDWGEGRIQPQHF. Here the CDR3 DNA reads TGCGCCAGCAGCCAAGATTGGGGGGAGGGTCGAATTCAGCCCCAGCATTTT.